This TCR beta chain comes out of a study of blood T cells in healthy people across ages. Study in general: Capture via template switching afforded approximately one barcoded beta molecule per two T cells.

The use of a sample-barcoded 5' primer and a J-beta primer mix characterized a second PCR of roughly 6 to 11 cycles. TCRdb independently ran MiXCR on the 5' RACE reads; one entry per CDR3 protein. Of around 280,000 distinct CDR3 sequences listed, less than 30% were seen once; the top ten hold approximately 28%. Study observations and caveats: Greater diversity and more naive CD4+ cells were seen in long-lived donors than in aged donors. Researchers deemed the diversity estimates from one million T cells underestimates.

This clonotype has just a few counts. Its matching antigen is unknown. This clonotype originated in a woman in her 70s in good health. Sequenced input: blood.

The CDR3 loop is CASHRGLNTGELFF. The DNA for the CDR3 is TGTGCCAGCCATAGGGGGCTCAACACCGGGGAGCTGTTTTTT. The rearrangement joins TRBV28 to TRBJ2-2; 7 bases map to TRBD1. The CDR3 extends over 14 amino acids. Germline values: CDR1 MDHEN, CDR2 SYDVKM. V was clipped by 8 bases and J by 2 bases; unmatched bases: 5. Variable domain in full (rest from reference TRBV28 and TRBJ2-2): DVKVTQSSRYLVKRTGEKVFLECVQDMDHENMFWYRQDPGLGLRLIYFSYDVKMKEKGDIPEGYSVSREKKERFSLILESASTNQTSMYLCASHRGLNTGELFFGEGSRLTVL.